This T cell receptor (beta chain) was documented in a study of shared clonotypes between healthy human individuals. This clone has only one observation. Unsorted PBMC DNA underwent sequencing on ten immunoSEQ deep assay plates. TCRdb's copy holds only in-frame clones and misses some; the assay was immunoSEQ multiplex PCR. Of around 480,000 clones in the sample, about 75% were seen once. Germline CDR1 and CDR2: GTSNPN and SVGIG (reference sequence). V lost 4 bases and J lost 4, with 9 bases in between. This CDR3 region has 12 residues. This TCR derives from a middle-aged woman in good health. Some clones in this sample may be carry-over from other donors' samples. Sequencing used PBMCs. The V and J genes are TRBV30 and TRBJ2-3; D unclear. The CDR3 here is CAWIPHADTQYF. The CDR3 nucleotides are TGTGCCTGGATCCCCCACGCAGATACGCAGTATTTT.